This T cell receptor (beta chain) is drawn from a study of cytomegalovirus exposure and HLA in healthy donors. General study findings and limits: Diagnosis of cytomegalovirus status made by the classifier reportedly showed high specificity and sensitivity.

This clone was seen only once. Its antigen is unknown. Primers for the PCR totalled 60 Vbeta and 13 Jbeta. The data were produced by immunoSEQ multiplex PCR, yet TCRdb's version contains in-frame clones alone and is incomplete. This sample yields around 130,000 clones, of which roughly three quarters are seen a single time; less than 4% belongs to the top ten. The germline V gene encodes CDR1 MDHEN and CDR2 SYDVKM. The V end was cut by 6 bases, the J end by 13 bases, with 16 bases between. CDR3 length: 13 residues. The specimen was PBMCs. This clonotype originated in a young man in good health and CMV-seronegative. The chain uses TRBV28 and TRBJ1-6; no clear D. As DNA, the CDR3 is TGTGCCAGCAGGGAGGCATCATGGGTTCCCCTCCACTTT. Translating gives CASREASWVPLHF.